This T cell receptor beta chain was profiled in a study of shared clonotypes between healthy human individuals. General study findings and limits: Across subsets, estimated richness was generally greater for naive than for memory populations. Sequencing depth was predicted to influence how clonotypes are shared among donors.

Genomic DNA of every subset was divided equally among multiple immunoSEQ plates. The protocol was immunoSEQ multiplex PCR, while the TCRdb copy is restricted to in-frame clones and leaves out a portion. The sample shows about 2.2 million clones, about 93% of them seen only once. Naive CD8 cells lacked CD45RO, underwent positive selection for CCR7 and left out terminally differentiated effector memory CD45RA+ cells. Donors comprised healthy HIV-negative adults lacking recent acute infections or vaccinations. About this clone itself: The target antigen is unknown.

Sample: naive CD8+ T cells from PBMCs. The receptor was derived from a man aged 18 to 30 in good health. Some clones in this sample may be carry-over from other donors' samples.

CDR3 residues: CASGFGIGGSPTGELFF. CDR3 coding DNA: TGTGCTAGTGGGTTTGGTATAGGCGGGTCACCCACCGGGGAGCTGTTTTTT. The V call is TRBV12-5, the J call TRBJ2-2; D possibly corresponds to TRBD2 (5 bases). The germline V gene has CDR1 LGHNT and CDR2 FRNRAP. V lost 6 bases to trimming and J lost 4 bases, with 21 bases between them. CDR3 length equals 17 residues.